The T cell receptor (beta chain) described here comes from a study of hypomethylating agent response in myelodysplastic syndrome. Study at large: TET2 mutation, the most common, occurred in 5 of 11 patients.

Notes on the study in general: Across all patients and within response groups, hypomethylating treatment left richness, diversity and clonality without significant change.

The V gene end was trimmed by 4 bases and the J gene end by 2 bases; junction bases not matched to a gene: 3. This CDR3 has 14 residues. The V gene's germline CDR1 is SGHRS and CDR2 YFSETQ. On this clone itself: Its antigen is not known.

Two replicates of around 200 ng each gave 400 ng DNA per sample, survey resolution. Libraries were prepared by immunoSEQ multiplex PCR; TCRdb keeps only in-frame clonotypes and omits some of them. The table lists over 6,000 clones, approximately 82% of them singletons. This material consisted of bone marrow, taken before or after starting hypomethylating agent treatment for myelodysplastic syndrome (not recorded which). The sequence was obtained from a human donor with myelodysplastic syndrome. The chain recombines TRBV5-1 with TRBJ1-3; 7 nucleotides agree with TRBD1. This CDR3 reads CASSTGDAGNTIYF. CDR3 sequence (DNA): TGCGCCAGCAGCACAGGGGATGCTGGAAACACCATATATTTT.